The rows below give T cell receptor beta chains drawn from one sample of a study of PD-1 blockade in classical Hodgkin lymphoma. Some clones are missing from TCRdb's copy, which holds only in-frame ones; the method was immunoSEQ multiplex PCR. The sample lists about 110,000 clones, 70% to 90% occurring once. The sequenced sample was peripheral blood mononuclear cells (PBMCs), obtained before the second cycle of nivolumab. The receptors come from a human donor with classical Hodgkin lymphoma. CDR3s include the opening cysteine and the closing phenylalanine or tryptophan. D genes are given only for firm matches. Rows may omit the clone size; those that give it use once, few, many or a size class.

-	TRBV5-1	TRBJ2-5	-	TGCGCCAGCAGCAGAACCTCGGGACATCTGGGAGAGACCCAGTACTTC	CASSRTSGHLGETQYF
-	TRBV19	TRBJ2-7	-	TGTGCCAGTAGGCCCTTTGGTGGGACTTCCTACGAGCAGTACTTC	CASRPFGGTSYEQYF
TRBD2	TRBV28	TRBJ2-1	-	TGTGCCAGCAGTTCCCCAGCGGGAGGGTCATACAATGAGCAGTTCTTC	CASSSPAGGSYNEQFF
TRBD1	TRBV6-1	TRBJ1-1	-	TGTGCCGGCGGGACAGAAAGATATACTGAAGCTTTCTTT	CAGGTERYTEAFF
-	TRBV7-6	TRBJ2-7	-	TGTGCCAGCAGCTTAGGTTGGGGGGCGCGGTACGAGCAGTACTTC	CASSLGWGARYEQYF
-	TRBV6-5	TRBJ1-2	-	TGTGCCAGCAGTTACTACCCCGTAAACTATGGCTACACCTTC	CASSYYPVNYGYTF
TRBD2	TRBV7-9	TRBJ2-7	-	TGTGCCAGCAGCTTAAGGGAGGGGGAGCAGTACTTC	CASSLREGEQYF
-	TRBV5-5	TRBJ1-3	-	TGTGCCAGCAGCTTGGTGGAGGGGAACTCTGGAAACACCATATATTTT	CASSLVEGNSGNTIYF
TRBD2	TRBV5-8	TRBJ2-7	-	TGTGCCAGCAGCTTGGACTTAGCGGGAGCCTACGAGCAGTACTTC	CASSLDLAGAYEQYF
TRBD1	TRBV4-1	TRBJ2-7	-	TGCGCCAGCAGCCTGGGACAGGGCTACGAGCAGTACTTC	CASSLGQGYEQYF
TRBD2	TRBV4-2	TRBJ2-1	-	TGTGCCAGCAGCCAAGGGGGGACTAAACAGTTCTTC	CASSQGGTKQFF
-	TRBV29-1	TRBJ1-1	-	TGCAGCGTTGATAGTGGGGGGACCGTACTTGAAGCTTTCTTT	CSVDSGGTVLEAFF
TRBD1	TRBV5-1	TRBJ2-2	-	TGCGCCAGCAGGTTGCCATGGGTGACAGGGGACACCGGGGAGCTGTTTTTT	CASRLPWVTGDTGELFF
TRBD1	TRBV10-3	TRBJ1-5	-	TGTGCCATCAGTACACCAGACAGGGGGGGCAATCAGCCCCAGCATTTT	CAISTPDRGGNQPQHF
-	TRBV5-8	TRBJ1-1	-	TGTGCCAGCAGCTCACACCCCGGGGGGGGCACTGAAGCTTTCTTT	CASSSHPGGGTEAFF
TRBD1	TRBV5-1	TRBJ1-2	-	TGCGCCAGCAGCTTGGCCGCTGCCAGGGGGAGCTATGGCTACACCTTC	CASSLAAARGSYGYTF
TRBD1	TRBV6-5	TRBJ1-2	-	TGTGCCAGCGGCCGGGACAGGGGGCTCTACTATGGCTACACCTTC	CASGRDRGLYYGYTF
-	TRBV11-2	TRBJ1-1	-	TGTGCCAGCAGCTTAGAACTCGGGATAAACACTGAAGCTTTCTTT	CASSLELGINTEAFF
TRBD2	TRBV4-1	TRBJ2-2	-	TGCGCCAGCAGCCCCTGGACTAGCGGGACCTTCACCGGGGAGCTGTTTTTT	CASSPWTSGTFTGELFF
-	TRBV19	TRBJ2-1	-	TGTGCCAGTAGTAACATCGGCGTCGGTAACAATGAGCAGTTCTTC	CASSNIGVGNNEQFF
-	TRBV11-2	TRBJ2-3	-	TGTGCCAGCAGCTTGGGCGCGTGGAGTACGCAGTATTTT	CASSLGAWSTQYF
-	TRBV4-3	TRBJ1-3	-	TGCGCCAGCAGCCAAGGGTTTGGAAACACCATATATTTT	CASSQGFGNTIYF
-	TRBV6-4	TRBJ2-7	-	TGTGCCAGCAGTGTCTCCCGGGGAACCTACGAGCAGTACTTC	CASSVSRGTYEQYF
TRBD1	TRBV7-6	TRBJ1-2	-	TGTGCCAGCAGCTCTAGCATCCTTTCGGGACAGGCTAACTATGGCTACACCTTC	CASSSSILSGQANYGYTF
TRBD1	TRBV14	TRBJ1-1	-	TGTGCCAGCAGCCCTGACAGGGTCACTGAAGCTTTCTTT	CASSPDRVTEAFF
TRBD1	TRBV19	TRBJ2-7	-	TGTGCCAGTAGGACCGGGACAGGGAGAGAGCAGTACTTC	CASRTGTGREQYF
TRBD2	TRBV27	TRBJ2-1	once	TGTGCCAGCAGTCCTCTAGCGGGTGCGAGCTCCTACAATGAGCAGTTCTTC	CASSPLAGASSYNEQFF
-	TRBV29-1	TRBJ1-1	few	TGCAGCGTGGTACGACAGCAGAACACTGAAGCTTTCTTT	CSVVRQQNTEAFF
TRBD2	TRBV5-4	TRBJ2-1	-	TGTGCCAGCAGCTTGGAGGCGGGAGTGTGGGACAATGAGCAGTTCTTC	CASSLEAGVWDNEQFF
-	TRBV2	TRBJ2-1	-	TGTGCCAGCAGTGCGCATGAGATCAGGGGTGGTGGGGGGATGTTCTACAATGAGCAGTTCTTC	CASSAHEIRGGGGMFYNEQFF
TRBD1	TRBV6-5	TRBJ1-2	-	TGTGCCAGCAGATACGGACAGGGCTATGGCTACACCTTC	CASRYGQGYGYTF
TRBD1	TRBV11-2	TRBJ1-3	-	TGTGCCAGCAGCTTAGTTAAGGGGGCCCCTGGAAACACCATATATTTT	CASSLVKGAPGNTIYF
-	TRBV25-1	TRBJ2-2	-	TGTGCCAGCAGTGAAGTAGGGGTCACCGGGGAGCTGTTTTTT	CASSEVGVTGELFF
-	TRBV4-2	TRBJ2-7	few	TGTGCCAGCAGCTTGGATTCTGCAGAGCAGTACTTC	CASSLDSAEQYF
-	TRBV30	TRBJ1-2	-	TGTGCCTGGAGTGTACCGTATTCGGGCTACACCTTC	CAWSVPYSGYTF
TRBD1	TRBV27	TRBJ1-5	few	TGTGCCAGCAGTCCAAGACAGGGGAATCAGCCCCAGCATTTT	CASSPRQGNQPQHF
-	TRBV11-2	TRBJ2-2	-	TGTGCCAGCAGCTTAGATCCCGGGGAGCTGTTTTTT	CASSLDPGELFF
-	TRBV21-1	TRBJ2-7	-	TGTGCCAGCAGCTCCGACAGGGTTCTGGGGGACGAGCAGTACTTC	CASSSDRVLGDEQYF
-	TRBV6-1	TRBJ2-6	-	TGTGCCAGCAGTGCTATCCGGGACGGTAGCTCTGGGGCCAACGTCCTGACTTTC	CASSAIRDGSSGANVLTF
TRBD2	TRBV2	TRBJ2-2	-	TGTGCCAGCAGTGACGGGGGGCGGCTAGCGGGAGGGACCGGGGAGCTGTTTTTT	CASSDGGRLAGGTGELFF
-	TRBV19	TRBJ1-2	-	TGTGCCAGTAGTATTGACAGCGCCTATGGCTACACCTTC	CASSIDSAYGYTF
-	TRBV6-6	TRBJ2-7	-	TGTGCCAGCAGTTACGGGGGATCCTACGAGCAGTACTTC	CASSYGGSYEQYF
-	TRBV20-1	TRBJ2-7	-	TGCAGTGCTCCAGACTTCTACGAGCAGTACTTC	CSAPDFYEQYF
TRBD1	TRBV15	TRBJ2-7	once	TGTGCCACCAGCAGACTCGGGACAGGGGTCTACGAGCAGTACTTC	CATSRLGTGVYEQYF
-	TRBV15	TRBJ2-2	-	TGTGCCACCAGCAGAGATCTCGAGAACACCGGGGAGCTGTTTTTT	CATSRDLENTGELFF
TRBD2	TRBV28	TRBJ2-1	-	TGTGCCAGCAGTTTAGTGATGAGCGGGAGGGCCGTATACAATGAGCAGTTCTTC	CASSLVMSGRAVYNEQFF
-	TRBV11-2	TRBJ2-7	-	TGTGCCAGCAGCTTAGGCCGCGGAGCCTACGAGCAGTACTTC	CASSLGRGAYEQYF
TRBD2	TRBV29-1	TRBJ2-7	-	TGCAGCGTTGACCTCGGTAGCGGGAGCTCCTACGAGCAGTACTTC	CSVDLGSGSSYEQYF
-	TRBV6-5	TRBJ1-4	-	TGTGCCAGCAGTTGGGCCACAGGGGAAAAACTGTTTTTT	CASSWATGEKLFF
TRBD1	TRBV29-1	TRBJ2-7	-	TGCAGCGTGCAGGACAGGGAAGGGGGCGAGCAGTACTTC	CSVQDREGGEQYF
-	TRBV6-5	TRBJ1-1	few	TGTGCCAGCAGTTACTCGACAGTTTTTAACACTGAAGCTTTCTTT	CASSYSTVFNTEAFF
-	TRBV5-4	TRBJ2-1	once	TGTGCCAGCAGCCTCCGGGACCCGAGGCCCCAAGAAGAGCAGTTCTTC	CASSLRDPRPQEEQFF
-	TRBV7-2	TRBJ2-3	once	TGTGCCAGCAGCTTATCGGGGTTAGGGACAGATACGCAGTATTTT	CASSLSGLGTDTQYF
TRBD2	TRBV14	TRBJ2-1	-	TGTGCCAGCAGACCATCTGGGACTAGCGGGGTCGGGAAGTTCTTC	CASRPSGTSGVGKFF
TRBD2	TRBV29-1	TRBJ2-7	-	TGCAGCGTTCTTAGCGGGAGCACCTACGAGCAGTACTTC	CSVLSGSTYEQYF
TRBD2	TRBV7-9	TRBJ2-1	-	TGTGCCAGCAGCCCGCGGACTAGCGGGAGCTGGGGGAACAATGAGCAGTTCTTC	CASSPRTSGSWGNNEQFF
TRBD1	TRBV27	TRBJ1-2	-	TGTGCCAGCAGTTCTACAGGGGAATATGGCTACACCTTC	CASSSTGEYGYTF